One sample yielded the 24 T cell receptor beta chains listed below, sequenced in a study of blood T cell repertoires in COVID-19. The protocol was immunoSEQ multiplex PCR, while the TCRdb copy is restricted to in-frame clones and leaves out a portion. In the table there are under 450,000 clones, 75% to 90% of which are singletons. Specimen: peripheral blood. Receptor source: a woman between 55 and 75 years old with COVID-19, enrolled during active disease.

This sequence joins TRBV10-3 and TRBJ2-1; 9 bases match TRBD1. CDR1 is ENHRY and CDR2 is SYGVKD in the germline V gene. The ends lost 7 bases at V and 8 bases at J; junction bases unmatched: 6. The CDR3 totals 13 residues. CDR3 residues: CAITKGQGDEQFF. DNA for the CDR3: TGTGCCATCACCAAGGGACAGGGCGATGAGCAGTTCTTC.

V gene TRBV19 combines with J gene TRBJ1-2, with TRBD1 as a possible D gene (5 bases). Germline V lookup: CDR1 LNHDA, CDR2 SQIVND (reference sequence). The CDR3 loop spans 15 amino acids. The V and J ends lost 4 bases and 4 bases respectively, with 16 bases between them. The CDR3 reads CASSTRPGGGYGYTF. The CDR3 DNA follows: TGTGCCAGTAGTACACGGCCGGGGGGTGGCTATGGCTACACCTTC.

The J gene is TRBJ2-7, the V gene TRBV27, with TRBD1 matching 10 bases. CDR1 and CDR2 (germline): MNHEY, SMNVEV (reference sequence). The CDR3 is 16 amino acids. Losses at the gene ends were 5 bases for V and 2 bases for J; bases not matched to a gene: 9. This CDR3 reads CASSPRGTGVTYEQYF. CDR3 sequence (DNA): TGTGCCAGCAGTCCCCGCGGGACAGGGGTGACCTACGAGCAGTACTTC.

This rearrangement joins TRBV11-3 to TRBJ2-7; no firm D call. Per germline, CDR1 SGHNT and CDR2 YENEEA. This CDR3 contains 12 residues. V shed 5 bases and J shed 5 bases, with 10 bases lying between them. CDR3 sequence reads: CASSPYTHEQYF. CDR3 coding DNA: TGTGCCAGCAGCCCTTACACCCACGAGCAGTACTTC.

This clone was counted once. The rearrangement joins TRBV9 to TRBJ1-1; D not resolved. The germline V gene has CDR1 SGDLS and CDR2 YYNGEE. V was clipped by 0 bases and J by 5 bases, with 8 bases between them. This CDR3 contains 13 residues. The CDR3 DNA reads as TGTGCCAGCAGCGTAGGGCCGGGGACTGAAGCTTTCTTT. Its translation: CASSVGPGTEAFF. The whole variable domain, filled in from reference TRBV9 and TRBJ1-1, reads DSGVTQTPKHLITATGQRVTLRCSPRSGDLSVYWYQQSLDQGLQFLIQYYNGEERAKGNILERFSAQQFPDLHSELNLSSLELGDSALYFCASSVGPGTEAFFGQGTRLTVV.

The gene calls are TRBV11-2 and TRBJ2-5, with 8 bases that match TRBD1. J lost 5 bases, V lost 6 bases, and 8 bases had no gene match. The germline V gene encodes CDR1 SGHAT and CDR2 FQNNGV. The CDR3 totals 14 residues. CDR3 in amino acids: CASSRTGWGETQYF. In DNA form, the CDR3 reads TGTGCCAGCAGTCGGACAGGGTGGGGGGAGACCCAGTACTTC.

A single count supports this clone. This chain links TRBV2 with TRBJ2-7; 7 bases are a match to TRBD1. J was trimmed by 2 bases and V by 10 bases; bases with no gene match: 11. Germline V lookup: CDR1 SNHLY, CDR2 FYNNEI. The CDR3 totals 14 residues. CDR3 protein: CATPGTEVTYEQYF. In DNA form, the CDR3 reads TGTGCCACGCCCGGGACAGAGGTAACCTACGAGCAGTACTTC. Based on the CDR3 plus reference TRBV2 and TRBJ2-7, the full variable domain is EPEVTQTPSHQVTQMGQEVILRCVPISNHLYFYWYRQILGQKVEFLVSFYNNEISEKSEIFDDQFSVERPDGSNFTLKIRSTKLEDSAMYFCATPGTEVTYEQYFGPGTRLTVT.

The CDR3 nucleotides are TGTGCCAGTCAATGGGTCGGGGGAGAGCAGTACTTC. Protein: CASQWVGGEQYF. V usage is TRBV3-1 (or the pseudogene TRBV3-2) and J usage is TRBJ2-7; perhaps TRBD2 as D (6 bases). The CDR3 is made up of 12 amino acids. V was shortened by 9 bases and J by 7 bases, with 16 bases between the two germline ends. Germline V gene lookup returns CDR1 LGHDT and CDR2 YNNKEL (reference sequence).

The chain joins TRBV25-1 to TRBJ2-7, with D tentatively TRBD2 (6 bases). CDR1 is MGHDK, CDR2 SYGVNS, per germline. The V end lost 6 bases, the J end lost 1 base, and 13 bases lay between the germline ends. The CDR3 loop spans 14 amino acids. The DNA of the CDR3 is TGTGCCAGCAGCCGATTCGGAGGGTCCTACGAGCAGTACTTC. Residues: CASSRFGGSYEQYF.

The sample holds one count of this clone. The rearrangement joins TRBV6-2 or TRBV6-3 to TRBJ1-1; D is perhaps TRBD1 (6 bases). V was pared by 2 bases and J by 5 bases, with 12 bases between. Germline CDR1 and CDR2: MNHEY and SVGEGT. This CDR3 contains 14 residues. DNA of the CDR3: TGTGCCAGCAGTTACCACGGGAGGGGGACTGAAGCTTTCTTT. Protein product: CASSYHGRGTEAFF.

This clone appeared a single time. The chain recombines TRBV29-1 with TRBJ2-1; D remains ambiguous. Germline CDR1 is SQVTM and CDR2 is ANQGSEA. There are 14 residues in the CDR3. Deletions cut 2 bases from V and 0 bases from J, with 8 bases between. The CDR3 here is CSVEPASSYNEQFF. Written as DNA, the CDR3 is TGCAGCGTTGAACCTGCCAGCTCCTACAATGAGCAGTTCTTC.

The chain couples TRBV7-2 to TRBJ1-2; 8 bases align to TRBD1. CDR3 length equals 14 residues. The junction had 10 bases not matched to a gene; V was cut back by 6 bases and J by 7 bases. Germline V gene data show CDR1 as SGHTA and CDR2 as FQGNSA. The chain's CDR3 is CASSFDRGGTGYTF. The CDR3 nucleotides read TGTGCCAGCAGTTTCGACAGGGGAGGGACTGGCTACACCTTC.

The rearrangement joins TRBV20-1 to TRBJ2-3, with TRBD1 identical over 9 bases. V lost 3 bases, J lost 2 bases, and 9 bases stayed unmatched. Germline CDR1 reads DFQATT; CDR2 reads SNEGSKA (reference sequence). CDR3 length: 16 residues. CDR3 nucleotide sequence: TGCAGTGCTAGTGGCGGACAGGGGATGGTCACAGATACGCAGTATTTT. Protein product: CSASGGQGMVTDTQYF.

This chain links TRBV10-2 with TRBJ2-7; possible D gene TRBD1, 6 bases. Trimming stripped 8 bases from V and 3 bases from J, with 17 bases between. The length of the CDR3 is 14 residues. CDR1 is WSHSY, CDR2 SAAADI, per germline. CDR3 DNA sequence: TGCGCCAGCGCCATGACAGGACAGTTCTACGAGCAGTACTTC. This gives the protein CASAMTGQFYEQYF.

This clone was found a few times. The chain carries TRBV4-1 and TRBJ1-5; D call uncertain. CDR3 length equals 13 residues. Germline V CDR1 and CDR2: MGHRA, YSYEKL. V lost 6 bases and J 5 bases, leaving 11 bases between the germline ends. The CDR3 DNA sequence: TGCGCCAGCAGTATCGAGCGCGATCAGCCCCAGCATTTT. Translated: CASSIERDQPQHF.

For the CDR3, the DNA is TGCGCCAGCAGCCCGGGACAGGGGAGAGGGGAAAAACTGTTTTTT. This translates into CASSPGQGRGEKLFF. The chain joins TRBV10-1 to TRBJ1-4; TRBD1 agrees at 10 bases. The germline V gene encodes CDR1 WNHNN and CDR2 SYGVQD (reference sequence). The CDR3 extends over 15 amino acids. Trimming removed 6 bases from V and 8 bases from J; junction bases left unmatched: 9.

This clone was picked up a small number of times. CDR3: CASSLGQGLQETQYF. In nucleotides, the CDR3 is TGCGCCAGCAGCTTAGGACAGGGCCTCCAAGAGACCCAGTACTTC. The V gene is TRBV5-1, the J gene TRBJ2-5; TRBD1 matches 8 bases. Looked up from germline, CDR1 is SGHRS and CDR2 is YFSETQ. The CDR3 is 15 residues long. The V gene end was trimmed by 2 bases and the J gene end by 1 base; junction bases not matched to a gene: 4. Looking up the rest from reference TRBV5-1 and TRBJ2-5 gives the full variable domain: KAGVTQTPRYLIKTRGQQVTLSCSPISGHRSVSWYQQTPGQGLQFLFEYFSETQRNKGNFPGRFSGRQFSNSRSEMNVSTLELGDSALYLCASSLGQGLQETQYFGPGTRLLVL.

V is TRBV10-3 and J is TRBJ2-2, with 7 nucleotides matching TRBD1. Germline loops: CDR1 ENHRY, CDR2 SYGVKD. This CDR3 is built from 16 residues. The J segment lost 6 bases and the V segment lost 2 bases, leaving 9 bases of the junction unmatched. The CDR3 coding sequence is TGTGCCATCAGTGAGAAAGGGGGCACAGGGGCCGGGGAGCTGTTTTTT. Translation gives CAISEKGGTGAGELFF.

This chain connects TRBV6-5 to TRBJ1-1, with TRBD1 as a possible D gene (6 bases). The CDR3 runs 11 residues. Per the germline V gene, CDR1 is MNHEY and CDR2 is SVGAGI. Trimming removed 7 bases at V and 6 bases at J, with 9 bases between. In nucleotides, the CDR3 is TGTGCCAGCACTGGACAGTCTGAAGCTTTCTTT. Translation gives CASTGQSEAFF.

This clone occurred a few times. The V and J genes are TRBV24-1 and TRBJ2-1, with 7 bases that match TRBD2. Germline V gene sequence: CDR1 KGHDR, CDR2 SFDVKD. The CDR3 loop spans 15 amino acids. With 5 bases clipped from V and 0 bases from J, the junction kept 3 bases outside the gene matches. CDR3 sequence (DNA): TGTGCCACCAGTGGGGGGGGAGGCTCCTACAATGAGCAGTTCTTC. Translated: CATSGGGGSYNEQFF.

The V gene is TRBV5-1, the J gene TRBJ1-1, with TRBD1 matching over 7 bases. The CDR3 is 16 residues long. Germline assignment: CDR1 SGHRS and CDR2 YFSETQ. The V segment lost 4 bases and the J segment 3 bases; nucleotides outside the gene matches: 12. The CDR3 nucleotides are TGCGCCAGCAGCCCCGGACAGGCCATTTACTACACTGAAGCTTTCTTT. Translating gives CASSPGQAIYYTEAFF.

This clone turned up a few times. This rearrangement joins TRBV29-1 to TRBJ1-4; TRBD1 might be the D (5 bases). Germline V gene sequence: CDR1 SQVTM, CDR2 ANQGSEA. The CDR3 spans 13 residues. Trimming left V 4 bases short and J 8 bases short, with 14 bases between. The CDR3 sequence is CSVVAGLREKLFF. The CDR3 nucleotides are TGCAGCGTTGTGGCAGGGTTACGAGAAAAACTGTTTTTT.

V and J are TRBV11-1 and TRBJ2-1; 7 bases match TRBD2. The CDR3 is 15 amino acids. Germline CDR1 and CDR2: SGHAT and FQDESV (reference sequence). J gave up 4 bases and V 7 bases, and 10 bases lay outside the gene matches. This CDR3 reads CASTLGAGPYNEQFF. CDR3 bases: TGTGCCAGCACCCTCGGAGCGGGGCCTTACAATGAGCAGTTCTTC.

This clone occurred a few times. V usage is TRBV10-1 and J usage is TRBJ2-2; TRBD2 agrees at 7 bases. Germline CDR1 and CDR2: WNHNN and SYGVQD (reference sequence). Unmatched junction bases numbered 2, after V lost 4 bases and J lost 3 bases. The CDR3 runs to 14 residues. The CDR3 loop is CASSGGRDTGELFF. Written as DNA, the CDR3 is TGCGCCAGCAGTGGAGGGAGGGACACCGGGGAGCTGTTTTTT.